Below are 30 T cell receptor beta chains sequenced from a single sample in a study of graft-versus-host responses after intestinal transplantation (dated by TCRdb to about 2021). Taken with the paper, the label for time point translates to: cells obtained before transplantation from donor or recipient. The antigens these receptors bind are not known. Receptor amplification or capture employed the immunoSEQ multiplex PCR assay. This is the immuneACCESS table as TCRdb keeps it, with only in-frame sequences that have V and J called. A part of the clones is gone; compared with another copy, unresolved V genes explain less than half, and the rest is unexplained. The sample table contains 90,000 to 120,000 clones; only one count was recorded for over 75% of them. The top ten constitute approximately 0.88% of the sample. The starting material was unstimulated CD4+ T cells sorted from spleen or lymph node cells, obtained before intestinal transplant. These receptors were taken from a human donor who received an intestinal transplant.

The chain links TRBV5-1 to TRBJ1-4; 9 positions match TRBD1. V dropped 5 bases and J dropped 7; count of bases not matched to a gene: 9. The CDR3 totals 15 residues. Germline lookup yields CDR1 SGHRS and CDR2 YFSETQ. In nucleotides, the CDR3 is TGCGCCAGCAGTGACCACAGGGGGCCGGGTGAAAAACTGTTTTTT. Its protein is CASSDHRGPGEKLFF. Filled out from reference TRBV5-1 and TRBJ1-4, the complete variable domain reads KAGVTQTPRYLIKTRGQQVTLSCSPISGHRSVSWYQQTPGQGLQFLFEYFSETQRNKGNFPGRFSGRQFSNSRSEMNVSTLELGDSALYLCASSDHRGPGEKLFFGSGTQLSVL.

The gene calls are TRBV28 and TRBJ1-1, with D uncertain. Germline V CDR1 and CDR2: MDHEN, SYDVKM. CDR3 length: 12 residues. Trimming removed 10 bases at V and 7 bases at J, with 16 bases between. The CDR3 reads CATLHAYDEAFF. The CDR3 DNA reads as TGTGCCACCTTGCACGCGTACGATGAAGCTTTCTTT. The full variable domain, completed using reference TRBV28 and TRBJ1-1, is DVKVTQSSRYLVKRTGEKVFLECVQDMDHENMFWYRQDPGLGLRLIYFSYDVKMKEKGDIPEGYSVSREKKERFSLILESASTNQTSMYLCATLHAYDEAFFGQGTRLTVV.

As concerns this clone: Sequence at one end of the junction differs from germline and may be a read error. The rearrangement links TRBV7-9 to TRBJ2-2; 8 bases align to TRBD2. The CDR3 loop spans 15 amino acids. Germline loops: CDR1 SEHNR, CDR2 FQNEAQ (reference sequence). The CDR3 nucleotides are TGTGCCAACAGCCCGGACCGCGGGGGGACCGGGGAGCTGTTTTTT. Amino acids: CANSPDRGGTGELFF.

The chain is built from TRBV7-9 and TRBJ2-1; 9 bases are a match to TRBD1. Germline CDR1 SEHNR, CDR2 FQNEAQ (reference sequence). The CDR3 has 15 amino acids. Trimming removed 9 bases from V and 8 bases from J; junction bases left unmatched: 14. The CDR3 is CARAEGTGRFDEQFF. DNA of the CDR3: TGTGCCAGGGCTGAAGGGACAGGGAGGTTCGATGAGCAGTTCTTC.

The J gene is TRBJ2-1, the V gene TRBV7-3; 7 nucleotides align to TRBD2. V gave up 2 bases and J gave up 3 bases; unmatched junction bases: 4. The CDR3 totals 15 residues. Germline lookup yields CDR1 SGHTA and CDR2 FQGTGA. CDR3 amino acids: CASSLGGRNYNEQFF. In nucleotides, the CDR3 is TGTGCCAGCAGCTTAGGCGGGAGAAACTACAATGAGCAGTTCTTC. The full variable domain, with the rest looked up from reference TRBV7-3 and TRBJ2-1, is GAGVSQTPSNKVTEKGKYVELRCDPISGHTALYWYRQSLGQGPEFLIYFQGTGAADDSGLPNDRFFAVRPEGSVSTLKIQRTERGDSAVYLCASSLGGRNYNEQFFGPGTRLTVL.

This chain connects TRBV5-4 to TRBJ2-7, with TRBD2 identical over 10 bases. The germline V gene encodes CDR1 SGHNT and CDR2 YYREEE (reference sequence). The CDR3 has 15 amino acids. Unmatched junction bases numbered 7, after V lost 2 bases and J lost 5 bases. CDR3 protein: CASSFPSGSIHEQYF. The CDR3 coding sequence is TGTGCCAGCAGCTTCCCTAGCGGGAGCATCCACGAGCAGTACTTC.

The chain carries TRBV5-1 and TRBJ2-5; TRBD1 aligns across 7 bases. Germline lookup yields CDR1 SGHRS and CDR2 YFSETQ. Germline trimming cut 0 bases from V and 5 bases from J; bases unmatched to any gene: 7. The CDR3 covers 15 residues. The CDR3 DNA sequence: TGCGCCAGCAGCTTGGTCGCAGGGGGTGACGAGACCCAGTACTTC. It yields the protein CASSLVAGGDETQYF.

This chain's CDR3 is CASSWRGSEKLFF. The CDR3 coding sequence is TGTGCCAGCAGCTGGAGGGGTTCAGAAAAACTGTTTTTT. This chain joins TRBV7-2 and TRBJ1-4, with a weak D call TRBD1 (5 bases). This CDR3 is built from 13 residues. V lost 4 bases, J lost 8 bases, and 11 bases lay in between. CDR1 SGHTA and CDR2 FQGNSA come from the germline V gene.

The chain couples TRBV7-9 to TRBJ1-3; D not resolved. This CDR3 has 13 residues. V was cut by 5 bases and J by 2 bases, with 7 bases left in between. The germline V gene has CDR1 SEHNR and CDR2 FQNEAQ (reference sequence). CDR3 in DNA: TGTGCCAGCAGCCCCGTCACTGGAAACACCATATATTTT. This translates into CASSPVTGNTIYF.

The rearrangement uses TRBV11-2 and TRBJ2-2; D possibly corresponds to TRBD1 (7 bases). Trimming left V 5 bases short and J 2 bases short, with 12 bases between. CDR3 length: 15 amino acids. Per the germline V gene, CDR1 is SGHAT and CDR2 is FQNNGV. CDR3 sequence: CASSPRDSNTGELFF. DNA of the CDR3: TGTGCCAGCAGCCCGCGGGACAGTAACACCGGGGAGCTGTTTTTT.

The rearrangement uses TRBV6-5 and TRBJ2-2; the D is unclear. CDR1 and CDR2 from the germline V gene are MNHEY and SVGAGI. The CDR3 totals 12 residues. Trimming removed 6 bases at V and 8 bases at J, with 10 bases between. For the CDR3, the DNA is TGTGCCAGCAGCCTGTGGGGAGGGGAGCTGTTTTTT. Protein sequence: CASSLWGGELFF.

The chain is built from TRBV18 and TRBJ2-2; unclear D gene. V lost 5 bases, J lost 1 base, and 8 bases lay in between. The length of the CDR3 is 14 residues. Germline V CDR1 and CDR2: KGHSH, LQKENI. For the CDR3, the DNA is TGTGCCAGCTCATCGGGCTTGAACACCGGGGAGCTGTTTTTT. Amino acid sequence: CASSSGLNTGELFF.

The chain joins TRBV7-3 to TRBJ2-7, with no clear D. The CDR3 spans 13 residues. Germline CDR1 and CDR2: SGHTA and FQGTGA. The V end was cut by 0 bases, the J end by 6 bases, with 9 bases between. The CDR3 loop reads CASSLTFPGEQYF. The CDR3 coding sequence is TGTGCCAGCAGCTTAACGTTCCCGGGCGAGCAGTACTTC.

This rearrangement joins TRBV9 to TRBJ2-4; 11 bases match TRBD1. The CDR3 contains 15 residues. CDR1 is SGDLS and CDR2 is YYNGEE in the germline V gene. Trimming took 4 bases from V and 4 from J; bases not matched to a gene: 4. The CDR3: CASSTRDRGKNIQYF. DNA for the CDR3: TGTGCCAGCAGCACCCGGGACAGGGGGAAAAACATTCAGTACTTC.

The chain links TRBV5-6 to TRBJ1-3; TRBD1 might be the D (6 bases). Trimming took off 0 bases at V and 0 bases at J, with 16 bases between the two ends. CDR1 is SGHDT and CDR2 is YYEEEE in the germline V gene. The CDR3 has 18 residues. The CDR3 loop is CASSLADYRVYSGNTIYF. The CDR3 DNA reads TGTGCCAGCAGCTTGGCCGACTACAGGGTCTACTCTGGAAACACCATATATTTT.

This chain joins TRBV9 and TRBJ2-7; 7 nucleotides align to TRBD2. The CDR3 has 13 residues. Germline CDR1 SGDLS, CDR2 YYNGEE. Unmatched junction bases numbered 6, after V lost 3 bases and J lost 6 bases. DNA of the CDR3: TGTGCCAGCAGCGCTAGCGGTCCCGGCGAGCAGTACTTC. It encodes CASSASGPGEQYF.

The chain is built from TRBV9 and TRBJ1-1, with 7 bases lining up with TRBD1. The V gene end was trimmed by 3 bases and the J gene end by 1 base; junction bases not matched to a gene: 0. CDR3 length: 13 residues. Per germline, CDR1 SGDLS and CDR2 YYNGEE. CDR3 nucleotide sequence: TGTGCCAGCAGCGGGGACAGGAACACTGAAGCTTTCTTT. It translates to CASSGDRNTEAFF.

The rearrangement uses TRBV19 and TRBJ2-5; weak D call: TRBD1 (5 bases). Per the germline V gene, CDR1 is LNHDA and CDR2 is SQIVND (reference sequence). The CDR3 has 13 residues. Trimming stripped 6 bases from V and 2 bases from J, with 10 bases between. The CDR3 loop reads CASRGANQETQYF. The CDR3 bases are TGTGCCAGTAGAGGGGCGAATCAAGAGACCCAGTACTTC. The entire variable domain, with the rest obtained from reference TRBV19 and TRBJ2-5, is as follows: DGGITQSPKYLFRKEGQNVTLSCEQNLNHDAMYWYRQDPGQGLRLIYYSQIVNDFQKGDIAEGYSVSREKKESFPLTVTSAQKNPTAFYLCASRGANQETQYFGPGTRLLVL.

CDR3 sequence reads: CASRSPDRWGEKLFF. The CDR3 bases are TGTGCCAGCCGATCACCGGACAGGTGGGGGGAAAAACTGTTTTTT. The chain has TRBV27 and TRBJ1-4, with TRBD1 identical over 7 bases. CDR1 is MNHEY, CDR2 SMNVEV, per germline (reference sequence). This CDR3 has 15 residues. V was pared by 8 bases and J by 8 bases, with 14 bases of the junction left unmatched.

This sequence joins TRBV9 and TRBJ2-3; 7 nucleotides align to TRBD1. In germline, CDR1 is SGDLS, CDR2 YYNGEE. The length of the CDR3 is 16 residues. V trimming: 0 bases; J trimming: 1 base; junction bases outside the gene matches: 5. The CDR3 spells CASSVATGQGTDTQYF. The DNA of the CDR3 is TGTGCCAGCAGCGTAGCTACAGGACAGGGCACAGATACGCAGTATTTT.

CDR3 sequence: CASSTRDSYGYTF. The CDR3 DNA sequence: TGCGCCAGCAGCACCCGGGACAGTTATGGCTACACCTTC. This rearrangement joins TRBV5-1 to TRBJ1-2, with TRBD1 matching 7 bases. J lost 5 bases, V lost 4 bases, and 5 bases had no gene match. The germline V gene encodes CDR1 SGHRS and CDR2 YFSETQ. The CDR3 contains 13 residues.

The genes are TRBV5-1 and TRBJ2-6, with a tentative D call TRBD2 (5 bases). The ends were cut back, 0 bases at V and 0 bases at J, with 7 bases in the middle. The CDR3 has 16 amino acids. Germline V gene data show CDR1 as SGHRS and CDR2 as YFSETQ. CDR3 sequence (DNA): TGCGCCAGCAGCTTGGGCACTAGCTCTGGGGCCAACGTCCTGACTTTC. Residues: CASSLGTSSGANVLTF.

The V call is TRBV5-4, the J call TRBJ2-5; D uncertain. Germline V lookup: CDR1 SGHNT, CDR2 YYREEE (reference sequence). V was cut by 4 bases and J by 2 bases, with 6 bases left in between. The CDR3 is 12 residues long. The CDR3 loop reads CASSAAQETQYF. Here the CDR3 DNA reads TGTGCCAGCAGCGCTGCTCAAGAGACCCAGTACTTC.

The V and J genes are TRBV27 and TRBJ2-7; maybe TRBD1 (7 bases). The CDR3 consists of 15 residues. Germline values: CDR1 MNHEY, CDR2 SMNVEV (reference sequence). Trimming took 10 bases from V and 1 from J, leaving 20 bases between them. Here the CDR3 reads CATQETGRLSYEQYF. DNA of the CDR3: TGTGCCACCCAAGAGACAGGGAGGTTATCCTACGAGCAGTACTTC.

This chain connects TRBV5-5 to TRBJ2-7; 7 nucleotides agree with TRBD2. Trimming cost V 0 bases and J 6 bases; bases outside gene matches: 6. This CDR3 spans 14 amino acids. Germline V gene data show CDR1 as SGHKS and CDR2 as YYEKEE (reference sequence). CDR3 residues: CASSLEAGRGEQYF. The CDR3 DNA sequence: TGTGCCAGCAGCTTGGAAGCAGGGAGGGGCGAGCAGTACTTC.

V and J are TRBV9 and TRBJ2-5, with a weak D call TRBD1 (6 bases). V was clipped by 0 bases and J by 0 bases, with 12 bases between them. In germline, CDR1 is SGDLS, CDR2 YYNGEE. This CDR3 has 16 amino acids. This chain's CDR3 is CASSVGAGEYQETQYF. Here the CDR3 DNA reads TGTGCCAGCAGCGTAGGGGCAGGGGAGTACCAAGAGACCCAGTACTTC. The full variable domain, rest sourced from reference TRBV9 and TRBJ2-5, is DSGVTQTPKHLITATGQRVTLRCSPRSGDLSVYWYQQSLDQGLQFLIQYYNGEERAKGNILERFSAQQFPDLHSELNLSSLELGDSALYFCASSVGAGEYQETQYFGPGTRLLVL.

CDR3 amino acids: CASSQWRGPTNEKLFF. CDR3 nucleotides: TGTGCCAGCAGCCAATGGAGGGGTCCAACTAATGAAAAACTGTTTTTT. The V and J genes are TRBV4-2 and TRBJ1-4, with a tentative D call TRBD1 (5 bases). CDR1 and CDR2 (germline): LGHNA, YNFKEQ. The CDR3 is 16 amino acids. The V and J ends lost 2 bases and 0 bases respectively, with 10 bases between them.

J is TRBJ2-5 and V is TRBV19; 10 nucleotides align to TRBD1. This CDR3 spans 15 amino acids. Trimming cost V 4 bases and J 5 bases; bases outside gene matches: 7. CDR1 is LNHDA, CDR2 SQIVND, per germline (reference sequence). As DNA, the CDR3 is TGTGCCAGTAGTAGACAGGGGGCGGGGGGCGAGACCCAGTACTTC. This translates into CASSRQGAGGETQYF. The variable domain in full, with the rest retrieved from reference TRBV19 and TRBJ2-5, is DGGITQSPKYLFRKEGQNVTLSCEQNLNHDAMYWYRQDPGQGLRLIYYSQIVNDFQKGDIAEGYSVSREKKESFPLTVTSAQKNPTAFYLCASSRQGAGGETQYFGPGTRLLVL.

The chain joins TRBV5-4 to TRBJ2-2, with D tentatively TRBD2 (5 bases). The CDR3 contains 13 residues. Germline V gene lookup returns CDR1 SGHNT and CDR2 YYREEE (reference sequence). Trimming left V 4 bases short and J 6 bases short, with 10 bases between. The CDR3 sequence: CASSLTGAGELFF. CDR3 nucleotide sequence: TGTGCCAGCAGCCTGACCGGGGCCGGGGAGCTGTTTTTT.

The chain is built from TRBV7-2 and TRBJ1-2; D not certain. CDR1 is SGHTA and CDR2 is FQGNSA in the germline V gene. The CDR3 is 13 amino acids. Between the trimmed V and J ends, which lost 1 base and 7 bases, there was a span of 10 bases. The CDR3 sequence: CASSLGGKSGYTF. The CDR3 DNA is TGTGCCAGCAGCTTAGGTGGCAAGAGTGGCTACACCTTC.